This TCR beta chain comes out of a study of T cell repertoires in cytomegalovirus infection. As for the study in general: CMV infection together with matching HLA type was indicated by public TCR beta signatures. Regarding the study as a whole: The study identified carriers of CMV plus the relevant HLA from cumulative public TCR beta family frequency. Ex vivo, HLA-C-restricted CMV-specific TCR beta clonotypes prevailed over the rest of the response.

TCRdb re-called the reads with MiXCR, one entry per CDR3 protein. Of about 680,000 distinct CDR3 sequences in the sample, 24% were seen once. Trimming removed 2 bases from V and 0 bases from J, with 8 bases in between. This CDR3 contains 14 residues. Per germline, CDR1 LGHNT and CDR2 FRNRAP. A word on this clonotype: The target antigen is unknown.

The sequence derives from a human donor in good health (CMV status not recorded). Some clones in this sample may be carry-over from other donors' samples. Input material: CD8+ T cells from PBMCs. This chain connects TRBV12-5 to TRBJ2-7, with no clear D. CDR3 sequence: CASGLKGPSYEQYF. DNA of the CDR3: TGTGCTAGTGGTTTGAAAGGGCCCTCCTACGAGCAGTACTTC.